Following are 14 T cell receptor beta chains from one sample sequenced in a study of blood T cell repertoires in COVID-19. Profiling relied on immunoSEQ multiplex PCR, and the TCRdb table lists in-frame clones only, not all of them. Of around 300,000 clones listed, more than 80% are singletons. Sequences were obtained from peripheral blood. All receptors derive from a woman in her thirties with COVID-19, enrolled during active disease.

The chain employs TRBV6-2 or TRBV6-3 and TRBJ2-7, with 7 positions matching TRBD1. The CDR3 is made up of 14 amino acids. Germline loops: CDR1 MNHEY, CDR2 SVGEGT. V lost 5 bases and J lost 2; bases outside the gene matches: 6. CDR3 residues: CASSRPTGTYEQYF. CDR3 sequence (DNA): TGTGCCAGCAGTCGCCCGACAGGGACCTACGAGCAGTACTTC.

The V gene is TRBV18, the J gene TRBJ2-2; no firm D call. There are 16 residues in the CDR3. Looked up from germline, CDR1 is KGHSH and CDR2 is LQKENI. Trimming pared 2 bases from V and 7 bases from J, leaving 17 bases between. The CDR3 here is CASSPGPPAVGGELFF. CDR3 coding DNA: TGTGCCAGCTCACCAGGGCCGCCGGCAGTGGGCGGGGAGCTGTTTTTT. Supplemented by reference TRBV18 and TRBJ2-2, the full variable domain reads NAGVMQNPRHLVRRRGQEARLRCSPMKGHSHVYWYRQLPEEGLKFMVYLQKENIIDESGMPKERFSAEFPKEGPSILRIQQVVRGDSAAYFCASSPGPPAVGGELFFGEGSRLTVL.

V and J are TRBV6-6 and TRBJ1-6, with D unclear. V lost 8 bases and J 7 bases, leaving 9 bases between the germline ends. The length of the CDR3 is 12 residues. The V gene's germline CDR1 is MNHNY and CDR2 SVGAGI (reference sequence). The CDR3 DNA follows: TGTGCCAGCGTCCGGGAAAATTCACCCCTCCACTTT. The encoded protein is CASVRENSPLHF.

CDR3 sequence: CASSLGRGAGNTIYF. CDR3 coding DNA: TGTGCCAGCAGCTTGGGCAGGGGGGCCGGAAACACCATATATTTT. This sequence joins TRBV7-6 and TRBJ1-3; TRBD1 agrees at 7 bases. This CDR3 region has 15 residues. V shed 3 bases, J shed 4 bases, and the junction held 6 bases outside the gene matches. The germline V gene has CDR1 SGHVS and CDR2 FNYEAQ.

CDR3 amino acids: CASSLVGLGYGYTF. In nucleotides, the CDR3 is TGTGCCAGCAGCTTAGTGGGGCTGGGGTACGGCTACACCTTC. The chain combines TRBV7-2 with TRBJ1-2; D might be TRBD1 (5 bases). The CDR3 is 14 amino acids. V was trimmed by 1 base and J by 8 bases, leaving 14 bases between them. Germline lookup yields CDR1 SGHTA and CDR2 FQGNSA. Based on the CDR3 plus reference TRBV7-2 and TRBJ1-2, the full variable domain is GAGVSQSPSNKVTEKGKDVELRCDPISGHTALYWYRQSLGQGLEFLIYFQGNSAPDKSGLPSDRFSAERTGGSVSTLTIQRTQQEDSAVYLCASSLVGLGYGYTFGSGTRLTVV.

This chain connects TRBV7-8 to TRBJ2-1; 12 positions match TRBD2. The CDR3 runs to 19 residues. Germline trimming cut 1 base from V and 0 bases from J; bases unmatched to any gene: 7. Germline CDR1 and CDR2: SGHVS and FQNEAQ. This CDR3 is CASSLERLAGANSYNEQFF. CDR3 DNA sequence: TGTGCCAGCAGCTTAGAGCGACTAGCGGGAGCGAACTCCTACAATGAGCAGTTCTTC.

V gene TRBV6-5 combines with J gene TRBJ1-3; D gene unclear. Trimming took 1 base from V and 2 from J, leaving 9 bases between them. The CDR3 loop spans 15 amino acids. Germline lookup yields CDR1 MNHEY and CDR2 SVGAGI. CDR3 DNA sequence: TGTGCCAGCAGTTACTTCGGGAAAACTGGAAACACCATATATTTT. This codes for CASSYFGKTGNTIYF.

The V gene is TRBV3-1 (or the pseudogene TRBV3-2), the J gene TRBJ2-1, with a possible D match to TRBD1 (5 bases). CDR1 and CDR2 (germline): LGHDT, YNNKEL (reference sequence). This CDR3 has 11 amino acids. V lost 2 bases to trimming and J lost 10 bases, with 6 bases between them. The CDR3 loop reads CASSQRGEQFF. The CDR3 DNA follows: TGTGCCAGCAGCCAAAGGGGAGAGCAGTTCTTC.

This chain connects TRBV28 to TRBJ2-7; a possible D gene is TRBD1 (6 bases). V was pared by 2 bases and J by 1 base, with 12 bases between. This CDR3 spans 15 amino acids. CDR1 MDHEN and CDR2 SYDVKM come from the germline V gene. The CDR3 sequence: CASSLGQGLSYEQYF. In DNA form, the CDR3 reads TGTGCCAGCAGTTTAGGGCAGGGGCTTTCCTACGAGCAGTACTTC.

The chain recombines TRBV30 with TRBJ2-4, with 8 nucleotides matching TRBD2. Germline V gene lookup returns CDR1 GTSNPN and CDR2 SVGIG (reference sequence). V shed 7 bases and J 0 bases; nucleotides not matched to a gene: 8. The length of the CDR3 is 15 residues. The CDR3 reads CASDRGGVAKNIQYF. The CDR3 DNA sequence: TGTGCCTCGGACCGGGGGGGGGTAGCCAAAAACATTCAGTACTTC.

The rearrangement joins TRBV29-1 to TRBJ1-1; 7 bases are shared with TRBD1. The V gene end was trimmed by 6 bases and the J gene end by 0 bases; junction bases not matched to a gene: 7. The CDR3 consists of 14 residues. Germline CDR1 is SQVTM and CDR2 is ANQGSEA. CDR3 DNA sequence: TGCAGCGTGACCCGACAGGGCCTGAACACTGAAGCTTTCTTT. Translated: CSVTRQGLNTEAFF.

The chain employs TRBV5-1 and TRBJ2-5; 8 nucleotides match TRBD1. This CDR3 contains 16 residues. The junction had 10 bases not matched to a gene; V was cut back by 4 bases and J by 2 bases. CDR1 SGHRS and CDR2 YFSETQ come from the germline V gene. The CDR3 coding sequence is TGCGCCAGCAGCCCAGGGGTAACAGGGGGTCAAGAGACCCAGTACTTC. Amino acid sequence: CASSPGVTGGQETQYF.

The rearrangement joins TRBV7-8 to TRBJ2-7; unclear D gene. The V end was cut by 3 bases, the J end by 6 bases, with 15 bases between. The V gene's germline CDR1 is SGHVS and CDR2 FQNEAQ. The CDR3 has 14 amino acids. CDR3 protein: CASSFDTARREQYF. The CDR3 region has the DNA TGTGCCAGCAGCTTTGACACGGCCCGACGCGAGCAGTACTTC.

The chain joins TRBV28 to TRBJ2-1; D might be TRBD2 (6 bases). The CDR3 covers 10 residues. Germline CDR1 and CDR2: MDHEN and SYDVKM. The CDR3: CVCGTDEQFF. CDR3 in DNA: TGTGTCTGCGGGACTGATGAGCAGTTCTTC.